This T cell receptor beta chain originates from a study of T-cell reconstitution after alpha-beta-depleted transplantation in children (dated by TCRdb to about 2016). Regarding the study in general: Using TCR repertoire profiling, the study followed T-cell immune reconstitution in a quantitative way in children after TCRalphabeta/CD19-depleted allogeneic hematopoietic cell transplantation. General findings and caveats noted by the study authors: Apparently early alphabetaT-cell count recovery about two months after transplant reportedly relied on only several hundred rapidly expanded clones derived from non-depleted graft cells. Hyperexpanded clone frequencies declined over subsequent months; after one year, T-cell counts and TCRbeta diversity were mostly attributed to newly produced T cells. In some patients, the high TCRbeta diversity seen at day 60 was put down to recipient T cells and intrathymic progenitors that had survived conditioning.

The CDR3, from cysteine to phenylalanine, totals 11 residues. Just CDR3 DNA is preserved here, 33 bases in frame from base 1. Trimming at the junction amounts to 2 bases on V and 12 bases on J, and the germline ends lie 9 bases apart. The germline V gene encodes CDR1 SEHNR and CDR2 FQNEAQ (reference sequence). The library was generated by PCR. Sequencing used an Illumina HiSeq 2500. TCR libraries were prepared with molecular barcoding, using unique molecular identifiers to normalize TCRbeta repertoire quantification. The public sequencing data were trimmed at Q25 with fastp and processed into clonotypes with MiXCR by TCRdb, which kept only in-frame beta chains. Each entry merges the rows of one CDR3 protein and shows their most common DNA and genes. Here the sample has 480,000 or so distinct CDR3 sequences; about 11% occur a single time. Around 2% of the sample lies in the top ten. The treatment or condition label, read with the paper, signifies: allogeneic hematopoietic cell transplantation with graft depleted of TCRalphabeta T cells and CD19 B cells. The children who served as transplant recipients had been given grafts of TCRalphabeta/CD19-depleted allogeneic hematopoietic cells.

Regarding this clonotype: Its cognate antigen has yet to be identified. No much larger clonotype is one base removed from it; base qualities were not supplied.

The V and J segments used are TRBV7-9 and TRBJ2-3; the D gene remains uncertain. The material was PBMCs, obtained before TCRalphabeta/CD19-depleted stem cell transplant. The TCR was taken from a child under 10 years old with inherited bone marrow failure, due to receive a stem cell transplant. The CDR3 in this case is CASSLSRLQYF. The DNA is TGTGCCAGCAGCTTAAGCAGGCTCCAGTATTTT. The reference TRBV7-9 and TRBJ2-3 proteins fill in what lies around the CDR3, so the full variable domain reads DTGVSQNPRHKITKRGQNVTFRCDPISEHNRLYWYRQTLGQGPEFLTYFQNEAQLEKSRLLSDRFSAERPKGSFSTLEIQRTEQGDSAMYLCASSLSRLQYFGPGTRLTVL.